This TCR beta chain stems from a study of blood T cell repertoires in COVID-19. The wider study: Sample material is recorded as cDNA or gDNA derived from T cells, B-cell-depleted T cells, or PBMCs.

Per the study methods: The assay estimated nucleated cells by amplifying reference gene primers. The protocol was immunoSEQ multiplex PCR, while the TCRdb copy is restricted to in-frame clones and leaves out a portion. From that table come the V and J calls and clone size; the DNA was used to work out D and trimming. The sample consists of 450,000 or so clones, 89% of them appearing once. Enrolled during active infection, Seattle patients were then followed longitudinally. The V gene end was trimmed by 3 bases and the J gene end by 2 bases; junction bases not matched to a gene: 14. The CDR3 is 18 amino acids. CDR1 and CDR2 from the germline V gene are SGHRS and YFSETQ.

The sequenced material came from peripheral blood. This receptor was obtained from a man in his late teens or twenties with COVID-19, enrolled during active disease. V is TRBV5-1 and J is TRBJ2-7, with 10 bases fitting TRBD2. The CDR3 reads CASSSKPTPSGGTYEQYF. CDR3 coding DNA: TGCGCCAGCAGCTCTAAACCGACTCCTAGCGGGGGAACCTACGAGCAGTACTTC.